This TCR beta chain was sequenced during a study of blood T cell repertoires in COVID-19 (dated by TCRdb to about 2020). In the study overall: Samples covering the acute and convalescent phases of COVID-19 were provided by collaborators in the United States, Italy and Spain. The samples were drawn from the first 160 participants of the ongoing ImmuneRACE study and from some 1,300 subjects provided by 6 global collaborators. The prospective study material was composed of cDNA or gDNA derived from T cells, B-cell-depleted T cells, or PBMCs. HLA class I and class II types, where available, came from metadata supplied by the sample provider rather than from assay-based typing. The repertoires were released in a freely available public database meant as a resource for research on the immune response to SARS-CoV-2. Subjects who had been exposed to COVID-19, were actively infected with it, or had recovered from it provided the deeply sampled blood TCRbeta repertoires that made up the dataset. The sample metadata nearly always contained a de-identified subject ID, COVID-19 status, age in years and sex.

On the study overall, not on this receptor specifically: How much clinical and demographic metadata was included differed by source and by participant, and the metadata was provided uncurated.

Whole blood was collected in K2EDTA tubes by collaborating institutions according to the institutions' own protocols. Collaborator samples were shipped for TCRbeta analysis as frozen whole blood, isolated PBMCs, or DNA extracted from either sample type. TCRbeta CDR3 regions were amplified from genomic DNA using the immunoSEQ Assay, a bias-controlled multiplex PCR. On the study's bioinformatics: The number of nucleated cells in each sample was estimated by amplification of reference gene primers within the assay. To quantify the absolute abundance of each unique TCRbeta CDR3 rearrangement, sequence reads were collapsed and filtered. For each sample, productive Simpson clonality was calculated as the square root of Simpson's diversity index across productive rearrangements. In its TCRdb copy, this immuneACCESS table keeps in-frame sequences only and misses some clones. Where compared with another copy, unresolved V genes explain less than half of these, and the others have no known cause. Clone size and the V and J calls come from that table; the DNA yielded D and trimming. The sample table records about 85,000 clones; around 93% of these occur just once. The ten biggest clones cover about 2.3% of the sample.

From its cysteine to its phenylalanine, the CDR3 spans 13 amino acids. CDR3 DNA is the only sequence kept; it has 39 bases, read in frame from the first base. CDR1 is given as SEHNR and CDR2 as FQNEAQ, both from the germline V gene (reference sequence). V is pared back by 4 bases and J by 3 bases, with 10 bases lying between the germline termini. A word on this clone: Its antigen target is currently unknown. The input lacks base qualities; no much larger clone sits a single base away.

This sequence was found in a human donor with active COVID-19. The donor label of this sample is uncertain. Sample: peripheral blood. The chain links TRBV7-9 with TRBJ2-7; the D gene is possibly TRBD1, with 6 bases matching. The CDR3 protein is CASSSPGDYEQYF. The nucleotide sequence reads as follows: TGTGCCAGCAGCTCCCCAGGGGACTACGAGCAGTACTTC.